This T cell receptor beta chain derives from a study of Graves' ophthalmopathy and Graves' hyperthyroidism. This clonotype was counted a single time. Relative to the germline gene, one junction end is altered; a read error may explain this. Using RNA transcripts, the TCR beta CDR3 regions were amplified. An initial RT-PCR round employing HTBI primers preceded a second-round multiplex PCR. TCRdb re-called the multiplex PCR reads through MiXCR, storing one row per CDR3 protein. The sample has 580,000 or so distinct CDR3 sequences; under 40% are singletons. There are 15 residues in the CDR3. Clinicians diagnosed using symptoms, serum thyroxine, TRAb, thyroid ultrasound and orbital computed tomography.

This receptor was taken from an adult man with Graves' hyperthyroidism. Source material: peripheral blood or thyroid tissue (not recorded which). The chain has TRBV12-3 or TRBV12-4 and TRBJ2-6; D is perhaps TRBD1 (6 bases). CDR3: CASSFCTGPGCTEAF. CDR3 sequence (DNA): TGTGCCAGCAGTTTCTGTACAGGGCCGGGTTGCACTGAAGCTTTC.